This T cell receptor (beta chain) was retrieved from a study of T cell responses to AZD1222 COVID-19 vaccine. CDR1 is KGHSH, CDR2 LQKENI, per germline. V gave up 1 base and J gave up 3 bases, with 6 bases separating them. CDR3 length: 13 residues. Here immunoSEQ multiplex PCR was the method, and the copy in TCRdb shows in-frame clones only, minus some. The repertoire consists of 120,000 to 150,000 clones, with just over 90% occurring once and the leading ten covering around 0.9%. This receptor was obtained from an adult in good health. The rearrangement joins TRBV18 to TRBJ1-1; D gene uncertain. Sample: peripheral blood, taken on day 0 of MenACWY control vaccination. The DNA for the CDR3 is TGTGCCAGCTCACCACGGCTGGACACTGAAGCTTTCTTT. Protein: CASSPRLDTEAFF. The full variable domain, rest sourced from reference TRBV18 and TRBJ1-1, is NAGVMQNPRHLVRRRGQEARLRCSPMKGHSHVYWYRQLPEEGLKFMVYLQKENIIDESGMPKERFSAEFPKEGPSILRIQQVVRGDSAAYFCASSPRLDTEAFFGQGTRLTVV.